These T cell receptor beta chains were read from a single sample in a study of T cell responses to AZD1222 COVID-19 vaccine. Sequenced by immunoSEQ multiplex PCR; TCRdb stores in-frame clones only, minus some. The sample records approximately 68,000 clones, 70% to 90% being singletons. Specimen: peripheral blood, collected on day 0 of AZD1222 vaccination. Receptors were obtained from an adult in good health. CDR3s include the opening cysteine and the closing phenylalanine or tryptophan. Each record gives: J gene, D gene, V gene, clone size, CDR3 protein, CDR3 DNA. The D gene is left open where the match is weak. Clone size is not always given. Where it is, it says once, few, many or a class for expanded clones.

TRBJ1-2 | TRBD1 | TRBV7-9 | - | CASSFVEEGARNGYTF | TGTGCCAGCAGCTTTGTAGAAGAGGGGGCGCGGAATGGCTACACCTTC
TRBJ2-7 | - | TRBV28 | - | CASSLKQDLPYEQYF | TGTGCCAGCAGTTTAAAACAGGACCTCCCCTACGAGCAGTACTTC
TRBJ2-7 | TRBD1 | TRBV11-3 | - | CASSLGQGSDEQYF | TGTGCCAGCAGCTTGGGACAGGGTAGCGACGAGCAGTACTTC
TRBJ2-2 | - | TRBV30 | - | CAWSVQGTYTGELFF | TGTGCCTGGAGTGTACAAGGGACATACACCGGGGAGCTGTTTTTT
TRBJ2-3 | - | TRBV5-1 | once | CASSLSASRTDTQYF | TGCGCCAGCAGCTTGTCGGCCAGTCGCACAGATACGCAGTATTTT
TRBJ2-7 | - | TRBV13 | - | CASSFQAQPYEQYF | TGTGCCAGCAGCTTTCAGGCCCAGCCCTACGAGCAGTACTTC
TRBJ2-1 | TRBD2 | TRBV2 | - | CASSEGLAGYNEQFF | TGTGCCAGCAGTGAAGGGCTAGCGGGGTACAATGAGCAGTTCTTC
TRBJ2-7 | - | TRBV30 | - | CAWSGESGAYEQYF | TGTGCCTGGAGTGGAGAATCAGGGGCCTACGAGCAGTACTTC
TRBJ2-7 | - | TRBV6-5 | - | CATQARVSYEQYF | TGTGCCACCCAGGCCAGGGTGTCCTACGAGCAGTACTTC
TRBJ1-2 | - | TRBV6-2/TRBV6-3 | medium-sized | CASSRDVNGYTF | TGTGCCAGCAGTCGGGACGTAAATGGCTACACCTTC
TRBJ2-1 | - | TRBV9 | once | CASSVIDWTHEQFF | TGTGCCAGCAGCGTAATCGATTGGACCCATGAGCAGTTCTTC
TRBJ2-5 | - | TRBV11-2 | - | CASSPGWRETQYF | TGTGCCAGCAGCCCGGGTTGGAGGGAGACCCAGTACTTC
TRBJ1-1 | - | TRBV7-6 | - | CASSPTDSHVLNTEAFF | TGTGCCAGCAGCCCCACCGACAGTCATGTTTTGAACACTGAAGCTTTCTTT
TRBJ2-7 | TRBD2 | TRBV7-2 | - | CASSLEGTSGGYEQYF | TGTGCCAGCAGCTTAGAGGGGACTAGCGGGGGATACGAGCAGTACTTC
TRBJ2-2 | - | TRBV19 | - | CASSISRDTGELFF | TGTGCCAGTAGTATTTCCAGAGACACCGGGGAGCTGTTTTTT
TRBJ1-6 | - | TRBV6-6 | - | CASSYGQTIISPLHF | TGTGCCAGCAGTTACGGTCAGACGATAATTTCACCCCTCCACTTT
TRBJ2-1 | TRBD2 | TRBV7-9 | - | CASSSQPGLADSYNEQFF | TGTGCCAGCAGCTCCCAACCGGGACTAGCGGACTCCTACAATGAGCAGTTCTTC
TRBJ1-2 | - | TRBV4-1 | - | CASSQYGSYTF | TGCGCCAGCAGCCAATACGGGAGCTACACCTTC
TRBJ2-2 | - | TRBV13 | - | CASEISRENTGELFF | TGTGCCAGCGAAATCTCGAGGGAGAACACCGGGGAGCTGTTTTTT
TRBJ1-6 | - | TRBV5-6 | - | CASSSGQPNSPLHF | TGTGCCAGCAGCTCAGGACAGCCGAATTCACCCCTCCACTTT
TRBJ1-1 | TRBD1 | TRBV5-5 | - | CASSLRDSGNTEAFF | TGTGCCAGCAGCCTACGGGACAGCGGGAACACTGAAGCTTTCTTT
TRBJ2-1 | - | TRBV27 | many | CASSSSSAYNEQFF | TGTGCCAGCAGTTCGTCTAGCGCCTACAATGAGCAGTTCTTC
TRBJ1-1 | TRBD1 | TRBV2 | - | CASSDGTVVEAFF | TGTGCCAGCAGCGATGGGACAGTTGTAGAAGCTTTCTTT
TRBJ2-7 | TRBD1 | TRBV4-3 | - | CASSSLDRGGTYEQYF | TGCGCCAGCAGCTCGCTCGACAGGGGGGGCACCTACGAGCAGTACTTC
TRBJ1-1 | - | TRBV4-1 | - | CASSPRIDSNANTEAFF | TGCGCCAGCAGCCCGAGAATAGATAGTAACGCGAACACTGAAGCTTTCTTT
TRBJ2-1 | - | TRBV9 | - | CASSVAVYNEQFF | TGTGCCAGCAGCGTCGCCGTTTACAATGAGCAGTTCTTC
TRBJ2-7 | - | TRBV15 | - | CATSRVATLTYEQYF | TGTGCCACCAGCAGAGTCGCGACCTTAACTTACGAGCAGTACTTC
TRBJ1-1 | TRBD1 | TRBV2 | - | CASSQRQGAIRLDTEAFF | TGTGCCAGCAGTCAAAGACAGGGGGCGATTCGGTTGGACACTGAAGCTTTCTTT
TRBJ2-3 | TRBD1 | TRBV7-2 | - | CASSLGGTVTDTQYF | TGTGCCAGCAGCTTAGGGGGGACAGTCACAGATACGCAGTATTTT
TRBJ2-3 | - | TRBV28 | - | CATYRPPYTQYF | TGTGCCACATACAGACCACCATATACGCAGTATTTT
TRBJ2-7 | - | TRBV4-1 | - | CASSQELETYEQYF | TGCGCCAGCAGCCAAGAACTAGAGACCTACGAGCAGTACTTC
TRBJ1-2 | - | TRBV16 | - | CASSRREFGYGYTF | TGTGCCAGCAGCCGACGCGAGTTCGGCTATGGCTACACCTTC
TRBJ2-7 | TRBD1 | TRBV9 | - | CASSVANGGQGSNEQYF | TGTGCCAGCAGCGTAGCCAATGGGGGACAGGGCAGCAACGAGCAGTACTTC
TRBJ1-1 | - | TRBV28 | few | CASSLMGYTEAFF | TGTGCCAGCAGTTTAATGGGGTACACTGAAGCTTTCTTT
TRBJ2-7 | - | TRBV30 | - | CAWSLDLAYEQYF | TGTGCCTGGAGTCTAGACCTTGCCTACGAGCAGTACTTC
TRBJ1-3 | - | TRBV3-1/TRBV3-2 | - | CASSQDRTDLGHTIYF | TGTGCCAGCAGCCAAGACAGGACAGACCTCGGACACACCATATATTTT
TRBJ2-1 | TRBD2 | TRBV7-6 | - | CASSSAGGRYNEQFF | TGTGCCAGCAGCTCCGCGGGAGGGCGCTACAATGAGCAGTTCTTC
TRBJ2-1 | - | TRBV7-2 | - | CASSLDRLVYNEQFF | TGTGCCAGCAGCTTAGATCGACTGGTGTACAATGAGCAGTTCTTC
TRBJ1-2 | - | TRBV19 | - | CASRGDRDGYTF | TGTGCCAGTAGGGGAGACAGAGATGGCTACACCTTC
TRBJ2-3 | TRBD2 | TRBV7-3 | - | CASSLTPATLASSTDTQYF | TGTGCCAGCAGCTTAACCCCCGCAACACTAGCGTCTAGCACAGATACGCAGTATTTT
TRBJ1-6 | - | TRBV18 | - | CASSPQDNSPLHF | TGTGCCAGCTCACCGCAAGATAATTCACCCCTCCACTTT
TRBJ2-7 | TRBD1 | TRBV5-1 | - | CASSLEDRVDHEQYF | TGCGCCAGCAGCTTGGAGGACAGGGTCGACCACGAGCAGTACTTC
TRBJ2-5 | - | TRBV4-3 | - | CASSQESGETQYF | TGCGCCAGCAGCCAAGAATCCGGGGAGACCCAGTACTTC
TRBJ2-3 | - | TRBV7-3 | - | CASSPGTSTDTQYF | TGTGCCAGCAGCCCTGGGACTAGCACAGATACGCAGTATTTT
TRBJ2-5 | - | TRBV9 | few | CASSGETQYF | TGTGCCAGCAGCGGAGAGACCCAGTACTTC
TRBJ2-1 | - | TRBV4-1 | - | CASRGWAADEQFF | TGCGCCAGCAGAGGGTGGGCCGCCGATGAGCAGTTCTTC
TRBJ1-2 | - | TRBV28 | many | CASSFSDRDGYTF | TGTGCCAGCAGTTTTTCTGACAGAGATGGCTACACCTTC
TRBJ2-1 | TRBD1 | TRBV27 | - | CASKSAKGQGARYNEQFF | TGTGCCAGCAAATCCGCAAAGGGACAGGGGGCGAGATACAATGAGCAGTTCTTC
TRBJ1-3 | - | TRBV6-1 | - | CASSEGSDSGNTIYF | TGTGCCAGCAGTGAAGGGTCAGACTCTGGAAACACCATATATTTT
TRBJ1-4 | - | TRBV7-2 | - | CASSLDTRMGEKLFF | TGTGCCAGCAGCTTAGATACACGGATGGGAGAAAAACTGTTTTTT
TRBJ1-1 | TRBD1 | TRBV3-1/TRBV3-2 | - | CASSQDRAGGDTEAFF | TGTGCCAGCAGCCAAGATCGGGCAGGGGGAGACACTGAAGCTTTCTTT
TRBJ2-1 | TRBD1 | TRBV7-9 | once | CASSSARTGGVEQFF | TGTGCCAGCAGCTCGGCGAGGACAGGGGGCGTGGAGCAGTTCTTC
TRBJ1-1 | TRBD1 | TRBV29-1 | few | CSVVTGENTEAFF | TGCAGCGTTGTAACAGGGGAAAACACTGAAGCTTTCTTT
TRBJ1-2 | - | TRBV6-1 | - | CASSDSNYGYTF | TGTGCCAGCAGTGACAGTAACTATGGCTACACCTTC
TRBJ1-2 | TRBD1 | TRBV29-1 | - | CSVDQGVVYGYTF | TGCAGCGTTGATCAGGGGGTAGTCTATGGCTACACCTTC
TRBJ1-4 | - | TRBV4-3 | - | CASSQDMAAQDEKLFF | TGCGCCAGCAGCCAAGATATGGCAGCTCAAGACGAGAAACTGTTTTTT